This T cell receptor (beta chain) originates from a study of shared clonotypes between healthy human individuals. Assay: immunoSEQ multiplex PCR; the TCRdb copy retains only in-frame clones and omits some. The sample lists roughly 1 million clones; around 78% were seen once. CD4+ cell separation produced CD45RA+ naive and CD45RA-negative memory subsets. This TCR was sampled from a man aged 18 to 30 in good health. Some clones in this sample may be carry-over from other donors' samples. The material sequenced was memory CD4+ T cells from PBMCs. Subset indicated: CD45RA-negative fraction.

The CDR3 sequence: CASSVSDRVETQYF. The DNA of the CDR3 is TGTGCCAGCTCCGTCTCAGACAGGGTGGAGACCCAGTACTTC. The chain combines TRBV11-2 with TRBJ2-5, with 7 bases aligning to TRBD1. Trimming at V came to 8 bases and at J to 5 bases, leaving 11 bases not matched to a gene. This CDR3 is 14 amino acids long. Germline CDR1 SGHAT, CDR2 FQNNGV.